This T cell receptor beta chain was retrieved from a study of T-cell reconstitution after alpha-beta-depleted transplantation in children. Researchers prepared the TCRbeta library using unique molecular identifiers, the study reports. In TCRdb, the PCR reads were re-called with MiXCR into one record per CDR3 protein. Here the sample spans about 830,000 distinct CDR3 sequences, roughly 15% being singletons. The V and J ends lost 3 bases and 2 bases respectively, with 13 bases between them. This CDR3 comprises 15 residues. The germline CDR1 and CDR2 sequences are KGHSH and LQKENI. This material consisted of PBMCs, mostly from graft donor cells, taken 360 days after TCRalphabeta/CD19-depleted stem cell transplant. The sequence came from a male patient under 18 who had a stem cell transplant for acute lymphoblastic leukemia, so the T cells may come from the graft donor. The V call is TRBV18, the J call TRBJ2-5; no definite D call. The CDR3 loop is CASSPSVSLQETQYF. In DNA form, the CDR3 reads TGTGCCAGCTCACCGTCTGTTTCCTTACAAGAGACCCAGTACTTC. Looking up the rest from reference TRBV18 and TRBJ2-5 gives the full variable domain: NAGVMQNPRHLVRRRGQEARLRCSPMKGHSHVYWYRQLPEEGLKFMVYLQKENIIDESGMPKERFSAEFPKEGPSILRIQQVVRGDSAAYFCASSPSVSLQETQYFGPGTRLLVL.